This entry is about one T cell receptor (beta chain). The antigen is undetermined. This record comes from a study of radiotherapy plus CTLA-4 blockade in lung cancer. The study, taken as a whole, reports: In blood, early T cell clone dynamics reportedly predicted response best, together with interferon-beta.

Clones were sequenced by immunoSEQ multiplex PCR, and TCRdb holds only the in-frame ones, with some missing. The repertoire holds tens of thousands of clones, with more than 75% as singletons. The CDR3 totals 16 residues. Germline CDR1 is LGHNA and CDR2 is YSLEER. Trimming cost V 0 bases and J 7 bases; bases outside gene matches: 9. The gene calls are TRBV4-3 and TRBJ2-4; 7 nucleotides line up with TRBD2. The sequence was obtained from a human donor with non-small cell lung cancer who had a partial response to radiotherapy plus ipilimumab. The sequencing used peripheral blood, collected from a patient treated with radiotherapy plus ipilimumab. The CDR3 nucleotides read TGCGCCAGCAGCCAAGATTATAGCGGGTGGCGGAACATTCAGTACTTC. Its protein product is CASSQDYSGWRNIQYF.